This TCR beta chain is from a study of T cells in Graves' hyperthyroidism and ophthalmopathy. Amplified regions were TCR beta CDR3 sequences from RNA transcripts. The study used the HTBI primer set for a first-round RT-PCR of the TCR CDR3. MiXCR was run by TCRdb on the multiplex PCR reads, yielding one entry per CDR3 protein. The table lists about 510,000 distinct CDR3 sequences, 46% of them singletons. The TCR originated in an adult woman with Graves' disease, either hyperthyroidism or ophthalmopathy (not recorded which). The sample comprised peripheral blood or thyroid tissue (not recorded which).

The CDR3 DNA sequence: TGTGCCACCAGCAGAGTTCGGGGGTGGGAGACCCAGCATTTT. Translation gives CATSRVRGWETQHF. The chain is built from TRBV15 and TRBJ1-5, with D possibly matching TRBD1 (5 bases). The CDR3 has 14 amino acids. Germline-derived CDR1 and CDR2 are LNHNV and YYDKDF (reference sequence). V lost 1 base to trimming and J lost 11 bases, with 15 bases between them. The entire variable domain, with the rest obtained from reference TRBV15 and TRBJ1-5, is as follows: DAMVIQNPRYQVTQFGKPVTLSCSQTLNHNVMYWYQQKSSQAPKLLFHYYDKDFNNEADTPDNFQSRRPNTSFCFLDIRSPGLGDTAMYLCATSRVRGWETQHFGDGTRLSIL.